The sequence of this TCR beta chain was determined in a study of blood T cell repertoires in COVID-19. Per germline, CDR1 SGHRS and CDR2 YFSETQ. Trimming took off 4 bases at V and 4 bases at J, with 11 bases between the two ends. The CDR3 covers 13 residues. The protocol was immunoSEQ multiplex PCR, while the TCRdb copy is restricted to in-frame clones and leaves out a portion. Of around 120,000 clones in the sample, about 79% were seen once. Sequenced input: peripheral blood. The chain links TRBV5-1 to TRBJ2-5, with a weak D call TRBD2 (5 bases). This receptor was identified in a man between 65 and 85 years old with acute or convalescent COVID-19. For the CDR3, the DNA is TGCGCCAGCAGCCTTAGCGATCCAGAGACCCAGTACTTC. Its translation is CASSLSDPETQYF.